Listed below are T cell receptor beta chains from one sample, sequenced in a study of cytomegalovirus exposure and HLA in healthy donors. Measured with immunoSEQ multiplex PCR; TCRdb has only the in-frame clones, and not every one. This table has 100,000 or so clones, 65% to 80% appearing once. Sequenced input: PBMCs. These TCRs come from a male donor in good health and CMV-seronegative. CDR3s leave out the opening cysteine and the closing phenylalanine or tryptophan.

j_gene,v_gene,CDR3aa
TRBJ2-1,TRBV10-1,ASSDSLSPSDYNEQF
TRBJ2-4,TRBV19,ASSIVPGGNIQY
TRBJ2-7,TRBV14,ASSQAASGAYYEQY
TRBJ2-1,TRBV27,ASSSGTNSNEQF
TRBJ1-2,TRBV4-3,ASSQVSGGTNYGYT
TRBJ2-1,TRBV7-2,ASSLFGTGSSYNEQF
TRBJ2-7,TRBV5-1,ASSAGTASLYEQY
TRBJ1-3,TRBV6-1,ASSEGAASRNTIY
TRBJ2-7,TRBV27,ASSFKDTSYEQY
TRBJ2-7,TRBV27,ASSLGQGGYEQY
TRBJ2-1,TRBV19,ASSIQGITDNEQF
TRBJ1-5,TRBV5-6,ASSLTAAGNQPQH
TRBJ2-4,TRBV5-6,ASSLNRDRGAKNIQY
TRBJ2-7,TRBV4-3,ASSQRHGGYEQY
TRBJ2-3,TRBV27,ASSPGGPVTDTQY
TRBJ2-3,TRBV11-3,ASSKGTGGSDTQY
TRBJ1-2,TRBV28,ASSLPEPTGLIYGYT
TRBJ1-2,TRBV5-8,ASSLGRVLDGYT
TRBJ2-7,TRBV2,ASRQTAGLGAPLSYEQY
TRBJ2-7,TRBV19,ASSYVGGGIGQY
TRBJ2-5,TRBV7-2,ASSLILRETQY
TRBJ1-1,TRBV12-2,ASRSPDREYTEAF
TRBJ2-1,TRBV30,AWSTDGSSYNEQF
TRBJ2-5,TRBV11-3,ASSLRGGQETQY
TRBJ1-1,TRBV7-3,ASRQGLNTEAF
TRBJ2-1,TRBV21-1,ASTPRSDSSSYNEQF
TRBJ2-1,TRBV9,ASSGLGLAGVNEQF
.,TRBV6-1,ASTPTGVGEQY
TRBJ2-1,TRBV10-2,ASKTRGNNEQF
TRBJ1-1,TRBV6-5,ASSGTGETEAF
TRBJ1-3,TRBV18,ASSPGQGNTIY
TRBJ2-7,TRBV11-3,ASSSSMGLAGNYEQY
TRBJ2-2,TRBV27,ASSLSSGGTGELF
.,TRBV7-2,ASSLDGGGLSYEQY
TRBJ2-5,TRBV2,ASNFARQETQY
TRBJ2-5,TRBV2,ASSGPSEETQY
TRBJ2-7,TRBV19,ASSKDRAGYYEQY
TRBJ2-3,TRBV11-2,ASSLFVYGSTDTQY
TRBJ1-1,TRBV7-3,ASSPRGGAYTEAF
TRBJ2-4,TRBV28,ASSPLGRGTGSNIQY
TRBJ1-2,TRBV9,ASSVGLPGGYGYT
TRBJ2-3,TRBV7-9,ASSSPTVAADTQY
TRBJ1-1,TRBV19,ASSIGTGYYTEAF
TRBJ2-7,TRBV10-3,AISGSVMAGTASYEQY
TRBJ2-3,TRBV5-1,ASSLDGEGPQY
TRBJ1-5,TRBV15,ATSRDSGASQPQH
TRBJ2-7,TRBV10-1,ASSGYRGGSYEQY
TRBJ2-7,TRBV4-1,ASSQSDSLHEQY
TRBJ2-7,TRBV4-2,ASSQDVRGRDEQY
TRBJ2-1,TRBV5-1,ASSSYRTSGISYVYNEQF
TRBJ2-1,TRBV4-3,ASSQETGGSYNEQF
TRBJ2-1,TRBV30,AWSVSRSYNEQF
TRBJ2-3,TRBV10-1,ASSGPGQGRPDTQY
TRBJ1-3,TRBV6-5,ASSYSGGWAGNTIY